This passage covers 31 T cell receptor beta chains from one sample sequenced in a study of blood T cell repertoires in COVID-19. Sequencing was performed with immunoSEQ multiplex PCR; in TCRdb, only in-frame clones are kept and a portion is missing. The sample shows some 340,000 clones, 80% to 90% of them seen only once. The source material was PBMCs or T cells enriched from blood (not recorded which). These receptors originate from a woman in her 30s who had recovered from COVID-19.

The chain has TRBV5-4 and TRBJ1-2, with 7 nucleotides matching TRBD1. CDR1 is SGHNT, CDR2 YYREEE, per germline (reference sequence). The CDR3 totals 16 residues. V trimming: 5 bases; J trimming: 7 bases; junction bases outside the gene matches: 17. As DNA, the CDR3 is TGTGCCAGCAGTTACGGTCAAGGGGGCGCAATCTTTGGCTACACCTTC. Its translation: CASSYGQGGAIFGYTF.

This chain connects TRBV16 to TRBJ1-1; no reliable D call. The germline V gene encodes CDR1 KGHSY and CDR2 FQNENV. This CDR3 has 13 residues. V was trimmed by 0 bases and J by 5 bases, leaving 7 bases between them. CDR3 sequence (DNA): TGTGCCAGCAGCCAATCTCGAGGTACTGAAGCTTTCTTT. Its protein product is CASSQSRGTEAFF.

About this clone: The identical CDR3 is also encoded by other nucleotide sequences in the sample. The chain is built from TRBV15 and TRBJ1-2, with D possibly being TRBD1 (5 bases). CDR3 size: 12 residues. Per germline, CDR1 LNHNV and CDR2 YYDKDF (reference sequence). V lost 5 bases and J 5 bases, leaving 9 bases between the germline ends. The DNA of the CDR3 is TGTGCCACCAGCGGGGGGGGGTATGGCTACACCTTC. The encoded protein is CATSGGGYGYTF.

The rearrangement joins TRBV3-1 (or the pseudogene TRBV3-2) to TRBJ1-6; 7 bases map to TRBD1. Germline assignment: CDR1 LGHDT and CDR2 YNNKEL (reference sequence). After removal of 0 bases from V and 10 bases from J, the junction contained 9 bases not matched to a gene. The CDR3 sequence is 16 residues long. CDR3 protein: CASSQDDEQGNSPLHF. Here the CDR3 DNA reads TGTGCCAGCAGCCAAGATGACGAACAGGGGAACTCACCCCTCCACTTT.

The chain uses TRBV23-1 and TRBJ1-1; 9 nucleotides match TRBD1. TRBV23-1 is an ORF; its function is uncertain. The CDR3 consists of 17 residues. With 6 bases clipped from V and 4 bases from J, the junction kept 15 bases outside the gene matches. The CDR3 DNA is TGCGCCAGCAGAAGAATCGGGACAGGGAGGCGGATCACTGAAGCTTTCTTT. Translated: CASRRIGTGRRITEAFF.

The J gene is TRBJ1-6, the V gene TRBV7-2; possible D gene TRBD1, 5 bases. The V gene's germline CDR1 is SGHTA and CDR2 FQGNSA. The CDR3 is made up of 15 amino acids. The V and J ends lost 3 bases and 7 bases respectively, with 13 bases between them. CDR3 amino acids: CASSLSGAKNSPLHF. The CDR3 region has the DNA TGTGCCAGCAGCTTGTCTGGGGCTAAAAATTCACCCCTCCACTTT.

The genes are TRBV15 and TRBJ1-3; tentative D call: TRBD1 (6 bases). This CDR3 comprises 15 residues. The V end lost 1 base, the J end lost 0 bases, and 7 bases lay between the germline ends. Germline V gives CDR1 LNHNV, CDR2 YYDKDF (reference sequence). CDR3 loop: CATSRAGHSGNTIYF. In DNA form, the CDR3 reads TGTGCCACCAGCAGAGCGGGACACTCTGGAAACACCATATATTTT.

The gene calls are TRBV18 and TRBJ1-3; 7 positions agree with TRBD1. The CDR3 sequence is 17 residues long. CDR1 and CDR2 from the germline V gene are KGHSH and LQKENI. The V and J ends lost 0 bases and 4 bases, in that order; junction bases with no gene match: 9. CDR3 nucleotide sequence: TGTGCCAGCTCACCACCGATAACAGGGGAAAAAGGAAACACCATATATTTT. It encodes CASSPPITGEKGNTIYF.

Here the CDR3 reads CATSGSQGLPGELFF. CDR3 DNA: TGTGCCACCAGCGGTTCCCAGGGACTGCCCGGGGAGCTGTTTTTT. This chain joins TRBV15 and TRBJ2-2, with D tentatively TRBD2 (6 bases). V was cut by 5 bases and J by 6 bases, with 16 bases left in between. From germline, CDR1 is LNHNV and CDR2 YYDKDF (reference sequence). This CDR3 has 15 amino acids. Full variable domain (remainder filled in from reference TRBV15 and TRBJ2-2): DAMVIQNPRYQVTQFGKPVTLSCSQTLNHNVMYWYQQKSSQAPKLLFHYYDKDFNNEADTPDNFQSRRPNTSFCFLDIRSPGLGDTAMYLCATSGSQGLPGELFFGEGSRLTVL.

V and J are TRBV6-4 and TRBJ2-1; 11 nucleotides line up with TRBD2. CDR3 length equals 17 residues. Unmatched junction bases numbered 4, after V lost 3 bases and J lost 0 bases. From germline, CDR1 is MRHNA and CDR2 SNTAGT. The CDR3 sequence: CASSEISGGASYNEQFF. The CDR3 nucleotides are TGTGCCAGCAGTGAAATTAGCGGGGGGGCCTCCTACAATGAGCAGTTCTTC.

The chain is built from TRBV6-1 and TRBJ1-6, with D possibly TRBD1 on 6 matching bases. CDR3 length equals 14 residues. V was trimmed by 3 bases and J by 9 bases, leaving 12 bases between them. Germline CDR1 and CDR2: MNHNS and SASEGT. The CDR3 DNA sequence: TGTGCCAGCAGTGACAGGGGAAGGGGTTCACCCCTCCACTTT. Residues: CASSDRGRGSPLHF.

This clone has a single count. The CDR3 DNA is TGTGCCTGTCCCGGGACACACACTGAAGCTTTCTTT. It yields the protein CACPGTHTEAFF. V and J are TRBV30 and TRBJ1-1, with D perhaps TRBD1 (6 bases). Germline values: CDR1 GTSNPN, CDR2 SVGIG (reference sequence). CDR3 length equals 12 residues. V was pared by 6 bases and J by 3 bases, with 11 bases between.

V gene TRBV7-9 combines with J gene TRBJ1-3; TRBD1 is a possible D gene (6 bases). The CDR3 sequence is 15 residues long. Germline V gene data show CDR1 as SEHNR and CDR2 as FQNEAQ (reference sequence). V was cut by 4 bases and J by 6 bases, with 16 bases left in between. CDR3 protein: CASSSRLDSLNTIYF. The CDR3 DNA is TGTGCCAGCAGCTCCAGGTTGGACAGCCTAAACACCATATATTTT.

This clone was seen only once. This chain connects TRBV2 to TRBJ1-2; tentative D call: TRBD1 (6 bases). The germline gives CDR1 SNHLY, CDR2 FYNNEI. CDR3 length: 13 amino acids. Trimming took 4 bases from V and 9 from J, leaving 15 bases between them. The CDR3 here is CASSADGDIRYTF. The CDR3 DNA sequence: TGTGCCAGCAGTGCAGACGGGGACATCCGCTACACCTTC.

V and J are TRBV4-1 and TRBJ1-2, with TRBD1 identical over 10 bases. This CDR3 is 15 amino acids long. Germline assignment: CDR1 MGHRA and CDR2 YSYEKL. Trimming took 4 bases from V and 4 from J; bases not matched to a gene: 6. DNA of the CDR3: TGCGCCAGCAGCCGACCGACAGGGGGCGCCTATGGCTACACCTTC. Protein product: CASSRPTGGAYGYTF.

This clone was seen a single time. CDR3: CAISESEPWRTDTQYF. CDR3 sequence (DNA): TGTGCCATCAGTGAGTCAGAGCCCTGGCGGACAGATACGCAGTATTTT. The chain links TRBV10-3 to TRBJ2-3; no clear D. V dropped 0 bases and J dropped 3 bases, with 13 bases sitting between them. The germline gives CDR1 ENHRY, CDR2 SYGVKD. The CDR3 is 16 amino acids.

The rearrangement links TRBV5-1 to TRBJ2-2; 8 positions agree with TRBD1. From germline, CDR1 is SGHRS and CDR2 YFSETQ. This CDR3 has 18 residues. V gave up 0 bases and J gave up 5 bases; unmatched junction bases: 12. Here the CDR3 reads CASSLEPGQVGGTGELFF. The CDR3 nucleotides read TGCGCCAGCAGCTTGGAGCCGGGACAGGTCGGGGGTACCGGGGAGCTGTTTTTT.

The chain couples TRBV9 to TRBJ1-2; no definite D call. From germline, CDR1 is SGDLS and CDR2 YYNGEE. The CDR3 has 12 residues. V was shortened by 4 bases and J by 3 bases, with 7 bases between the two germline ends. CDR3 residues: CASSPSDYGYTF. As DNA, the CDR3 is TGTGCCAGCAGCCCTTCGGACTATGGCTACACCTTC.

The rearrangement links TRBV2 to TRBJ2-1; 13 nucleotides line up with TRBD2. The CDR3 is 14 amino acids. V lost 1 base, J lost 9 bases, and 0 bases stayed unmatched. CDR1 is SNHLY, CDR2 FYNNEI, per germline. CDR3 sequence (DNA): TGTGCCAGCAGTGAAGGACTAGCGGGGGGTGAGCAGTTCTTC. This gives the protein CASSEGLAGGEQFF. Complete variable domain (other parts from reference TRBV2 and TRBJ2-1): EPEVTQTPSHQVTQMGQEVILRCVPISNHLYFYWYRQILGQKVEFLVSFYNNEISEKSEIFDDQFSVERPDGSNFTLKIRSTKLEDSAMYFCASSEGLAGGEQFFGPGTRLTVL.

The V gene is TRBV7-9, the J gene TRBJ1-2; D unresolved. V was clipped by 5 bases and J by 5 bases, with 12 bases between them. CDR3 length: 13 residues. The germline V gene has CDR1 SEHNR and CDR2 FQNEAQ (reference sequence). The CDR3 DNA reads as TGTGCCAGCAGCCCCCTGATCACTTATGGCTACACCTTC. This translates into CASSPLITYGYTF.

This clone was seen a handful of times. CDR3 in amino acids: CATSDPRTDNQPQHF. In nucleotides, the CDR3 is TGTGCCACCAGTGACCCGAGGACAGACAATCAGCCCCAGCATTTT. J is TRBJ1-5 and V is TRBV24-1; D possibly corresponds to TRBD1 (6 bases). The CDR3 runs 15 residues. The germline V gene encodes CDR1 KGHDR and CDR2 SFDVKD. With 4 bases removed from V and 3 bases from J, the gap between germline ends came to 12 bases.

J is TRBJ1-2 and V is TRBV5-1; D is uncertain. With 0 bases removed from V and 3 bases from J, the gap between germline ends came to 9 bases. Per the germline V gene, CDR1 is SGHRS and CDR2 is YFSETQ. The CDR3 spans 14 residues. CDR3 coding DNA: TGCGCCAGCAGCTTGGGACAACACGACTATGGCTACACCTTC. Translation: CASSLGQHDYGYTF.

The chain links TRBV19 to TRBJ2-1, with 8 nucleotides matching TRBD1. Losses at the gene ends were 5 bases for V and 4 bases for J; bases not matched to a gene: 7. The CDR3 consists of 15 residues. From germline, CDR1 is LNHDA and CDR2 SQIVND (reference sequence). The CDR3 region is CASSAGTGLYNEQFF. The CDR3 bases are TGTGCCAGTAGTGCCGGGACAGGCCTTTACAATGAGCAGTTCTTC.

The chain combines TRBV9 with TRBJ2-7, with D possibly TRBD1 on 5 matching bases. Germline CDR1 is SGDLS and CDR2 is YYNGEE. This CDR3 comprises 13 residues. V shed 1 base and J shed 9 bases, with 14 bases lying between them. The CDR3 DNA is TGTGCCAGCAGCGTATCCCAAGGGGCCTCGCAGTACTTC. Its protein is CASSVSQGASQYF.

The chain couples TRBV7-2 to TRBJ1-1, with 8 bases lining up with TRBD1. The CDR3 has 14 residues. Germline V CDR1 and CDR2: SGHTA, FQGNSA. Germline trimming cut 5 bases from V and 5 bases from J; bases unmatched to any gene: 7. The CDR3 here is CASSPQQGGTEAFF. The DNA of the CDR3 is TGTGCCAGCAGCCCCCAACAGGGGGGAACTGAAGCTTTCTTT.

The chain couples TRBV2 to TRBJ1-4; TRBD1 is a possible D gene (5 bases). Germline CDR1 is SNHLY and CDR2 is FYNNEI. Trimming cost V 4 bases and J 3 bases, with 9 bases left between them. CDR3 length: 14 residues. CDR3 sequence: CASSVRGANEKLFF. The CDR3 coding sequence is TGTGCCAGCAGTGTAAGGGGTGCTAATGAAAAACTGTTTTTT. The whole variable domain, remainder taken from reference TRBV2 and TRBJ1-4, is EPEVTQTPSHQVTQMGQEVILRCVPISNHLYFYWYRQILGQKVEFLVSFYNNEISEKSEIFDDQFSVERPDGSNFTLKIRSTKLEDSAMYFCASSVRGANEKLFFGSGTQLSVL.

The V call is TRBV29-1, the J call TRBJ1-4; D possibly corresponds to TRBD1 (5 bases). The V end was cut by 7 bases, the J end by 3 bases, with 15 bases between. The CDR3 extends over 14 amino acids. Germline V gene data show CDR1 as SQVTM and CDR2 as ANQGSEA. The CDR3 DNA reads TGCAGCGCACGTGGGGCAGGATCTAATGAAAAACTGTTTTTT. This gives the protein CSARGAGSNEKLFF.

This rearrangement joins TRBV5-4 to TRBJ1-2, with D hard to call. Trimming shortened V by 0 bases and J by 3 bases, and 9 bases separated the two germline ends. From germline, CDR1 is SGHNT and CDR2 YYREEE (reference sequence). The CDR3 totals 14 residues. As DNA, the CDR3 is TGTGCCAGCAGCTTGGACCCCGCAGACTATGGCTACACCTTC. It specifies CASSLDPADYGYTF. The entire variable domain, with the rest obtained from reference TRBV5-4 and TRBJ1-2, is as follows: ETGVTQSPTHLIKTRGQQVTLRCSSQSGHNTVSWYQQALGQGPQFIFQYYREEENGRGNFPPRFSGLQFPNYSSELNVNALELDDSALYLCASSLDPADYGYTFGSGTRLTVV.

The chain is built from TRBV19 and TRBJ1-5; 8 bases fit TRBD1. This CDR3 has 15 residues. Germline V lookup: CDR1 LNHDA, CDR2 SQIVND (reference sequence). Trimming cost V 5 bases and J 2 bases; bases outside gene matches: 5. Here the CDR3 reads CASSPGGYGNQPQHF. The CDR3 nucleotides read TGTGCCAGTAGTCCAGGGGGCTACGGCAATCAGCCCCAGCATTTT.

The chain joins TRBV14 to TRBJ1-3; the match to TRBD1 covers 8 bases. The germline V gene has CDR1 SGHDN and CDR2 FVKESK. The length of the CDR3 is 15 residues. V was pared by 2 bases and J by 8 bases, with 8 bases of the junction left unmatched. DNA for the CDR3: TGTGCCAGCAGCCAACTCGGGACAGGAGGGGACACCATATATTTT. Translating it yields CASSQLGTGGDTIYF.

V and J are TRBV19 and TRBJ1-4; 7 positions match TRBD1. V was clipped by 6 bases and J by 4 bases; unmatched bases: 5. The CDR3 is 14 residues long. Looked up from germline, CDR1 is LNHDA and CDR2 is SQIVND (reference sequence). The CDR3 region has the DNA TGTGCCAGTAGAGACAGGGCCTATAATGAAAAACTGTTTTTT. Translated: CASRDRAYNEKLFF.